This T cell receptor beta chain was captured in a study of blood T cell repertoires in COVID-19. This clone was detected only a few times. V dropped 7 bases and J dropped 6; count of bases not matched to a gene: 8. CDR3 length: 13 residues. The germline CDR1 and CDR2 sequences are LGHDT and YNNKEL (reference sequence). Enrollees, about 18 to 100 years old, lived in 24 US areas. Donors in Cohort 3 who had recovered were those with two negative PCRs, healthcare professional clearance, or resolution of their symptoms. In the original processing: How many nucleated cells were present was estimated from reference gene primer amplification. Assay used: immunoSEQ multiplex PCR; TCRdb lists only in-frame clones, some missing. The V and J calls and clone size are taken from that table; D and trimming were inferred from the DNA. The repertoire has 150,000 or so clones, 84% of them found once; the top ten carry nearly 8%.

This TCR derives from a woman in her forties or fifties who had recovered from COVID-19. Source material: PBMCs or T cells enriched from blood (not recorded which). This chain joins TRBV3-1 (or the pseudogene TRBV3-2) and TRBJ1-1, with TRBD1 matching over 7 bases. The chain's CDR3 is CASKRQGFSEAFF. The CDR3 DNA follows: TGTGCCAGCAAGAGACAGGGCTTTTCTGAAGCTTTCTTT.